The sequence of this T cell receptor beta chain was determined in a study of shared T cell receptors in the human thymus. The repertoire was sequenced with immunoSEQ multiplex PCR; TCRdb's copy has only in-frame clones and lacks some. The repertoire holds approximately 760,000 clones, approximately 83% seen once, with roughly 0.01% in the top ten. In germline, CDR1 is MNHEY, CDR2 SMNVEV (reference sequence). The V end was cut by 7 bases, the J end by 2 bases, with 27 bases between. CDR3 length: 18 amino acids. This clone is a singleton in its sample. These data were likewise used in another study, on human thymus T cells. That investigation notes: Corrective surgery for congenital heart defects was being performed on the healthy Finnish infants who were the donors. It was from resections taken during corrective heart surgery that the thymus tissue came. Across thymic and blood repertoires, the usage of V and J genes appeared to be biased. What related research reported was that thymic repertoires overlapped highly among unrelated individuals.

This clonotype was obtained from a girl under three years old with a congenital heart defect. Source material: thymocytes. The chain joins TRBV27 to TRBJ2-7; the D gene is possibly TRBD2 (6 bases). CDR3 in amino acids: CASTITNRRDSKPYEQYF. CDR3 bases: TGTGCCAGCACCATCACAAATCGCCGGGACTCGAAGCCCTACGAGCAGTACTTC.